A single sample is the source of the 4 T cell receptor beta chains below, sequenced in a study of Ad26.COV2.S vaccination and SARS-CoV-2 variants. Libraries were prepared by immunoSEQ multiplex PCR; TCRdb keeps only in-frame clonotypes and omits some of them. The table includes hundreds of thousands of clones, approximately 86% detected once. The sample's treatment: some 20 received Ad26.COV2.S at low or high dose, single or two shots; about five received placebo; per-sample allocation not given. Specimen acquisition occurred on day 63 following the initial vaccine or placebo injection. Sequenced here: peripheral blood, sampled in a trial of Ad26.COV2.S vaccine versus placebo. Source of these receptors: a person aged 18-60 years who received the Ad26.COV2.S COVID-19 vaccine or a placebo.

This clone showed up just once. The chain links TRBV28 to TRBJ1-1; D is ambiguous. The germline V gene has CDR1 MDHEN and CDR2 SYDVKM. The CDR3 extends over 14 amino acids. V gave up 2 bases and J gave up 0 bases, with 7 bases separating them. CDR3 amino acids: CASSLEAVNTEAFF. CDR3 sequence (DNA): TGTGCCAGCAGTTTAGAGGCGGTGAACACTGAAGCTTTCTTT.

The rearrangement links TRBV6-5 to TRBJ1-2; D perhaps matches TRBD1 (5 bases). This CDR3 region has 15 residues. Germline V gene lookup returns CDR1 MNHEY and CDR2 SVGAGI. V lost 6 bases and J 4 bases, leaving 18 bases between the germline ends. As DNA, the CDR3 is TGTGCCAGCAGCCCCGCGGGGGTCTCGGGCTATGGCTACACCTTC. This gives the protein CASSPAGVSGYGYTF.

The chain has TRBV29-1 and TRBJ1-1; D unresolved. This CDR3 contains 13 residues. Germline loops: CDR1 SQVTM, CDR2 ANQGSEA. V was shortened by 4 bases and J by 0 bases, with 9 bases between the two germline ends. CDR3 region: CSVALRLNTEAFF. The CDR3 DNA sequence: TGCAGCGTTGCGCTGAGACTGAACACTGAAGCTTTCTTT.

The rearrangement links TRBV4-3 to TRBJ1-5, with D uncertain. Trimming stripped 1 base from V and 2 bases from J, with 9 bases between. The CDR3 sequence is 15 residues long. Germline CDR1 LGHNA, CDR2 YSLEER. CDR3 sequence reads: CASSQAAVGNQPQHF. In DNA form, the CDR3 reads TGCGCCAGCAGCCAAGCAGCGGTGGGCAATCAGCCCCAGCATTTT.